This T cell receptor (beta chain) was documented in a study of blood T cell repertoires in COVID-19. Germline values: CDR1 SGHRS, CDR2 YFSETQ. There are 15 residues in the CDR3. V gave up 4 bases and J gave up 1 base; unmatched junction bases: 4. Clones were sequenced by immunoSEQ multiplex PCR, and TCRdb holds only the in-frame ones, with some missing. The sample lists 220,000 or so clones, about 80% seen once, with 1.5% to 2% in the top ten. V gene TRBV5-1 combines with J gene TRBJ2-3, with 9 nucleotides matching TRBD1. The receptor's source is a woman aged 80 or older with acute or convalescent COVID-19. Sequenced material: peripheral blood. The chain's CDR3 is CASSPQGARTDTQYF. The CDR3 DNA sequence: TGCGCCAGCAGCCCACAGGGGGCTCGCACAGATACGCAGTATTTT.